A single sample gave rise to the 28 T cell receptor beta chains below, sequenced in a study of prognosis after radiotherapy for stage I lung cancer. Two-round multiplex PCR on genomic DNA was the method by which TCR beta CDR3 was amplified. Amplification during the initial PCR round employed primers specific to each TRBV and TRBJ gene. TCRdb reprocessed the multiplex PCR reads via MiXCR and lists one record per CDR3 protein. The sample contains about 20,000 distinct CDR3 sequences, around 40% of which appear only once. Here the sequenced sample was PBMCs, taken before or after stereotactic body radiation therapy (not recorded which). These receptors all come from a donor over 45 with non-small cell lung cancer.

Points on this clonotype: This may come from a read error, since a much larger clone is one base off. The chain employs TRBV9 and TRBJ2-2; tentative D call: TRBD1 (6 bases). The CDR3 runs to 14 residues. CDR1 SGDLS and CDR2 YYNGEE come from the germline V gene. CDR3 sequence (DNA): TGTGCCAGCAGCGTACAGGGGAACACCTGGGAGCTGTTTTTT. This sequence encodes CASSVQGNTWELFF.

This clonotype was seen a handful of times. V gene TRBV15 combines with J gene TRBJ1-2; no firm D call. Between the trimmed V and J ends, which lost 0 bases and 2 bases, there was a span of 7 bases. CDR3 size: 14 residues. Per germline, CDR1 LNHNV and CDR2 YYDKDF (reference sequence). CDR3 amino acids: CATSRDTRNYGYTF. The DNA for the CDR3 is TGTGCCACCAGCAGAGATACACGCAACTATGGCTACACCTTC.

This clonotype has a count of ten or more. The chain couples TRBV9 to TRBJ2-3; no clear D. Germline CDR1 is SGDLS and CDR2 is YYNGEE. Trimming took off 2 bases at V and 2 bases at J, with 9 bases between the two ends. The CDR3 length is 14 residues. The CDR3: CASSVSSNTDTQYF. CDR3 sequence (DNA): TGTGCCAGCAGCGTCTCCAGTAACACAGATACGCAGTATTTT.

As regards this clonotype: This probably arose from a read error, given a far larger clone one base away. The CDR3 end shows no conserved phenylalanine or tryptophan, and so a read error is likely. V is TRBV6-6 and J is TRBJ1-2; D ambiguous. Germline lookup yields CDR1 MNHNY and CDR2 SVGAGI (reference sequence). This CDR3 has 14 amino acids. The DNA of the CDR3 is TGTGACAGCAGTTACTCGACTTACAGCTATGGCTACACCCTC. This translates into CDSSYSTYSYGYTL.

Relative to its sample, this clonotype is medium-sized. The chain links TRBV28 to TRBJ1-6; 7 nucleotides line up with TRBD1. The CDR3 spans 16 residues. V gave up 6 bases and J gave up 6 bases; unmatched junction bases: 11. Germline-derived CDR1 and CDR2 are MDHEN and SYDVKM. The CDR3 loop reads CASRARQGAINSPLHF. In DNA, the CDR3 is TGTGCCAGCAGGGCTCGACAGGGAGCCATTAATTCACCCCTCCACTTT.

On this clonotype itself: The germline gene is not matched at one end of the junction; a read error may be the cause. The gene calls are TRBV6-1 and TRBJ2-7; D remains ambiguous. Germline V gene lookup returns CDR1 MNHNS and CDR2 SASEGT. This CDR3 comprises 13 residues. In DNA form, the CDR3 reads TGTGCCAGCAGTAGGTACGAAGGGTACGAGCGGTACTTC. Its protein is CASSRYEGYERYF.

In this sample, this clonotype turned up many times. The rearrangement links TRBV3-1 to TRBJ2-2; perhaps TRBD1 as D (5 bases). Germline V gene sequence: CDR1 LGHDT, CDR2 YNNKEL (reference sequence). The CDR3 runs 13 residues. V was pared by 5 bases and J by 3 bases, with 7 bases between. The CDR3 DNA reads TGTGCCAGCAGCTCAGGGTACACCGGGGAGCTGTTTTTT. Its translation is CASSSGYTGELFF.

The chain links TRBV6-1 to TRBJ1-1, with D maybe TRBD1 (5 bases). Trimming shortened V by 5 bases and J by 11 bases, and 18 bases separated the two germline ends. CDR1 and CDR2 from the germline V gene are MNHNS and SASEGT. This CDR3 contains 13 residues. CDR3 nucleotides: TGTGCCAGCAGTCCGCAGGGATGGGGGGAGGCTTTCTTT. Residues: CASSPQGWGEAFF.

In its sample, this clonotype was seen many times. The chain uses TRBV2 and TRBJ2-2, with D maybe TRBD2 (7 bases). From germline, CDR1 is SNHLY and CDR2 FYNNEI. With 6 bases removed from V and 0 bases from J, the gap between germline ends came to 14 bases. The CDR3 sequence is 16 residues long. The CDR3 sequence: CASSGLGGPNTGELFF. In DNA form, the CDR3 reads TGTGCCAGCAGCGGACTAGGGGGTCCGAACACCGGGGAGCTGTTTTTT.

In its sample, this clonotype was seen a few times. Since a far larger clone is one base different, this is likely a read error. The V gene is TRBV2, the J gene TRBJ1-1; D call uncertain. Trimming cost V 5 bases and J 8 bases, with 24 bases left between them. This CDR3 spans 16 amino acids. Germline V gives CDR1 SNHLY, CDR2 FYNNEI. The CDR3 nucleotides read TGTGCCAGCAGTTTCATACTAAGGCCCCACCGTAGGGAAGCTTTCTTT. This translates into CASSFILRPHRREAFF.

In regard to this clonotype: A far larger clone differs by one base, so this is likely a read error. The chain combines TRBV6-4 with TRBJ1-2; D is unclear. The CDR3 runs to 11 residues. In germline, CDR1 is MRHNA, CDR2 SNTAGT. The V gene lost 8 bases and the J gene lost 7 bases, with 11 bases spanning the gap. The CDR3 nucleotides read TGTGCCAGCCTCCAAGGGATTGGCTACACCTTC. Translating it yields CASLQGIGYTF.

Only a few counts were recorded for this clonotype. The chain carries TRBV5-6 and TRBJ1-1; the D is unclear. This CDR3 has 13 amino acids. Between the trimmed V and J ends, which lost 0 bases and 4 bases, there was a span of 7 bases. In germline, CDR1 is SGHDT, CDR2 YYEEEE. As DNA, the CDR3 is TGTGCCAGCAGCTTGGGTATCGGCACTGAAGCTTTCTTT. Residues: CASSLGIGTEAFF.

Within the sample, this clonotype is medium-sized. The J gene is TRBJ1-1, the V gene TRBV6-4; 8 bases are shared with TRBD1. CDR1 and CDR2 from the germline V gene are MRHNA and SNTAGT. The CDR3 sequence is 12 residues long. V lost 7 bases to trimming and J lost 4 bases; unmatched junction nucleotides: 2. The CDR3 protein is CASNTGGTEAFF. CDR3 nucleotides: TGTGCCAGCAATACAGGGGGCACTGAAGCTTTCTTT.

This clonotype has a single count. The CDR3 protein is CASSAGTFLLGEQFF. CDR3 coding DNA: TGTGCCAGCAGCGCCGGGACATTTCTACTCGGTGAGCAGTTCTTC. This chain joins TRBV2 and TRBJ2-1; possible D gene TRBD1, 6 bases. Germline CDR1 is SNHLY and CDR2 is FYNNEI. Trimming cost V 6 bases and J 9 bases, with 21 bases left between them. There are 15 residues in the CDR3.

This clonotype was picked up many times. The chain joins TRBV5-1 to TRBJ2-7; D not resolved. V was shortened by 0 bases and J by 11 bases, with 21 bases between the two germline ends. Germline V gene data show CDR1 as SGHRS and CDR2 as YFSETQ. There are 15 residues in the CDR3. This CDR3 is CASSLGGTVDERKYF. CDR3 DNA: TGCGCCAGCAGCTTGGGGGGAACCGTGGACGAGAGAAAGTACTTC.

This clonotype showed up many times. The chain couples TRBV6-1 to TRBJ2-7; weak D call: TRBD1 (6 bases). The CDR3 runs to 14 residues. Germline values: CDR1 MNHNS, CDR2 SASEGT. V lost 5 bases and J 0 bases, leaving 11 bases between the germline ends. The CDR3 loop is CASSKGTNSYEQYF. Here the CDR3 DNA reads TGTGCCAGCAGTAAGGGGACAAACTCCTACGAGCAGTACTTC.

This clonotype was found many times. The gene calls are TRBV20-1 and TRBJ1-2; D not resolved. The CDR3 totals 12 residues. Deletions cut 1 base from V and 4 bases from J, with 7 bases between. Germline loops: CDR1 DFQATT, CDR2 SNEGSKA (reference sequence). The CDR3 here is CSARGGFYGYTF. DNA of the CDR3: TGCAGTGCTAGAGGAGGGTTCTATGGCTACACCTTC.

The CDR3: CASSYSKGWGSYEQYF. DNA of the CDR3: TGTGCCAGCAGTTACTCGAAGGGGTGGGGATCCTACGAGCAGTACTTC. The chain couples TRBV6-2 or TRBV6-3 to TRBJ2-7, with D possibly TRBD1 on 5 matching bases. V lost 0 bases and J 1 base, leaving 13 bases between the germline ends. CDR3 length equals 16 residues. Germline CDR1 and CDR2: MNHEY and SVGEGT.

The genes are TRBV27 and TRBJ2-3; weak D call: TRBD1 (5 bases). The germline V gene has CDR1 MNHEY and CDR2 SMNVEV (reference sequence). This CDR3 has 15 residues. Trimming took 7 bases from V and 1 from J, leaving 15 bases between them. The CDR3 is CASKDSGHGTDTQYF. In DNA form, the CDR3 reads TGTGCCAGCAAAGATTCAGGACATGGCACAGATACGCAGTATTTT.

To note about this clonotype: The junction shows a germline mismatch at one end, possibly a read error. The chain links TRBV20-1 to TRBJ2-7; 10 positions agree with TRBD2. The germline V gene has CDR1 DFQATT and CDR2 SNEGSKA (reference sequence). The CDR3 loop spans 15 amino acids. CDR3: CSAHPSGGFSYDQYF. In DNA, the CDR3 is TGCAGTGCCCACCCTAGCGGGGGATTCTCCTACGATCAGTACTTC.

This clonotype was recorded at least ten times. The rearrangement uses TRBV5-4 and TRBJ1-2, with a tentative D call TRBD1 (5 bases). Germline V gene sequence: CDR1 SGHNT, CDR2 YYREEE (reference sequence). V lost 2 bases and J 2 bases, leaving 10 bases between the germline ends. This CDR3 comprises 14 residues. CDR3 DNA sequence: TGTGCCAGCAGCTTCGGACACCAAAACTATGGCTACACCTTC. Protein: CASSFGHQNYGYTF.

This clonotype was seen at least ten times. The V and J genes are TRBV4-2 and TRBJ2-5, with a weak D call TRBD2 (5 bases). CDR3 length: 15 amino acids. Between the trimmed V and J ends, which lost 0 bases and 5 bases, there was a span of 13 bases. Germline V gene sequence: CDR1 LGHNA, CDR2 YNFKEQ. The CDR3 DNA reads TGTGCCAGCAGCCAAGATCTCGGCGGGTTTGAGACCCAGTACTTC. Translating it yields CASSQDLGGFETQYF.

By sample fraction, this clonotype is medium-sized (0.01 to 0.1%). The V call is TRBV6-2 or TRBV6-3, the J call TRBJ2-3; D is perhaps TRBD1 (5 bases). There are 14 residues in the CDR3. Trimming took off 5 bases at V and 0 bases at J, with 9 bases between the two ends. Germline V gene lookup returns CDR1 MNHEY and CDR2 SVGEGT. The CDR3 DNA is TGTGCCAGCAGTGACCAGGGAAGCACAGATACGCAGTATTTT. Amino acids: CASSDQGSTDTQYF.

Judged by abundance, this clonotype is medium-sized. V and J are TRBV6-2 or TRBV6-3 and TRBJ2-2, with 7 bases aligning to TRBD1. The CDR3 is made up of 15 amino acids. Trimming took 0 bases from V and 4 from J; bases not matched to a gene: 2. Germline values: CDR1 MNHEY, CDR2 SVGEGT. This CDR3 is CASSYSTGTTGELFF. The CDR3 nucleotides read TGTGCCAGCAGTTACTCGACAGGGACCACCGGGGAGCTGTTTTTT.

The gene calls are TRBV6-1 and TRBJ2-7, with 7 positions matching TRBD1. Germline-derived CDR1 and CDR2 are MNHNS and SASEGT. The CDR3 length is 16 residues. The V and J ends lost 0 bases and 1 base, in that order; junction bases with no gene match: 6. The CDR3 here is CASSEAAWDSSYEQYF. Written as DNA, the CDR3 is TGTGCCAGCAGTGAAGCGGCCTGGGACAGTTCCTACGAGCAGTACTTC.

A few counts support this clonotype. It may be a read error: a sequence one base away is much more abundant. This is likely a read error, given that the CDR3 carries no conserved phenylalanine or tryptophan at its end. The J gene is TRBJ1-5, the V gene TRBV10-3, with 10 bases that match TRBD1. V gave up 3 bases and J gave up 11 bases; unmatched junction bases: 10. The CDR3 is 15 amino acids. Germline V CDR1 and CDR2: ENHRY, SYGVKD. For the CDR3, the DNA is TGTGCCATCAGTGATACCGGGACAGGGGATTTGGCCCAGCATTCT. Residues: CAISDTGTGDLAQHS.

As concerns this clonotype: Only one base separates this from a far larger clonotype, so it likely reflects a read error. The chain couples TRBV6-4 to TRBJ2-7, with 10 bases matching TRBD2. Trimming removed 5 bases from V and 2 bases from J; junction bases left unmatched: 3. The CDR3 contains 14 residues. In germline, CDR1 is MRHNA, CDR2 SNTAGT. The CDR3 DNA follows: TGTGCCAGCAGTTGGGGACTAGCGCCCTACGAGCAGTACTTC. It is translated as CASSWGLAPYEQYF.

This clonotype showed up many times. V usage is TRBV10-2 and J usage is TRBJ1-1; 8 bases fit TRBD1. The junction had 3 bases not matched to a gene; V was cut back by 5 bases and J by 7 bases. CDR1 is WSHSY and CDR2 is SAAADI in the germline V gene. The CDR3 loop spans 12 amino acids. The CDR3 protein is CASSTGGVEAFF. As DNA, the CDR3 is TGCGCCAGCAGTACAGGGGGAGTTGAAGCTTTCTTT.